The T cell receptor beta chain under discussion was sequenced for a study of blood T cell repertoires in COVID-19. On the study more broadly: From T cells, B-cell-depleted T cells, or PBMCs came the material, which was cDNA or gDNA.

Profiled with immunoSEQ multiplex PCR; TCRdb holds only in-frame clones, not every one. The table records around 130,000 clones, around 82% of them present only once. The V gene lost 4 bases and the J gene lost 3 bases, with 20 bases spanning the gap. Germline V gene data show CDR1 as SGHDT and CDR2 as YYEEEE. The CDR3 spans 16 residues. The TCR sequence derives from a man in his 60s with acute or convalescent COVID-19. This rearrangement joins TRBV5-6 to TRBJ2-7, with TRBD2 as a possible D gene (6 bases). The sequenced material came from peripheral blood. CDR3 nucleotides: TGTGCCAGCAGCGGGGCGGGACGGGAGCTAGTCTACGAGCAGTACTTC. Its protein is CASSGAGRELVYEQYF.